This paragraph reports one T cell receptor beta chain. The antigen remains unidentified. The ends were cut back, 0 bases at V and 1 base at J, with 13 bases in the middle. The CDR3 totals 16 residues. Germline lookup yields CDR1 GTSNPN and CDR2 SVGIG (reference sequence). The data were obtained in a study of cytomegalovirus exposure and HLA in healthy donors. Researchers ran the PCR with 60 Vbeta and 13 Jbeta primers. Produced via immunoSEQ multiplex PCR; TCRdb's table is partial and in-frame only. This table has 99,000 or so clones, approximately 82% appearing once. Overall study findings and caveats: TCR beta V- and J-gene trimming was later associated with a missense DCLRE1C variant.

The chain recombines TRBV30 with TRBJ1-5; no reliable D call. The sequence was collected from a female donor in good health and CMV-seropositive. Sequenced: PBMCs. The chain's CDR3 is CAWSVLGSLSNQPQHF. The CDR3 DNA reads TGTGCCTGGAGTGTACTAGGCAGCCTAAGCAATCAGCCCCAGCATTTT.